This passage covers 21 T cell receptor beta chains from one sample sequenced in a study of graft-versus-host responses after intestinal transplantation. The assay was immunoSEQ multiplex PCR, and TCRdb's table has in-frame clones only and misses some. This sample carries roughly 4,000 clones, roughly 85% of them seen once, and the ten largest clones take around 5%. From the graft tissue, intraepithelial and lamina propria lymphocytes were released through processing. The sample in question was ileum tissue, obtained more than 650 days after intestinal transplant. These receptors were obtained from a human patient who received an intestinal transplant, so some T cells may come from the graft donor.

The rearrangement uses TRBV18 and TRBJ1-1, with D possibly TRBD1 on 6 matching bases. CDR3 length: 13 residues. V was pared by 6 bases and J by 2 bases, with 10 bases between. Germline CDR1 is KGHSH and CDR2 is LQKENI. CDR3 coding DNA: TGTGCCAGCTCTGGGGGCCGAAACACTGAAGCTTTCTTT. Residues: CASSGGRNTEAFF.

V usage is TRBV5-1 and J usage is TRBJ1-1, with TRBD1 matching 10 bases. V shed 3 bases and J 4 bases; nucleotides not matched to a gene: 3. Germline CDR1 and CDR2: SGHRS and YFSETQ. This CDR3 region has 14 residues. The CDR3 DNA reads TGCGCCAGCAGCTCGACAGGGGGCACCACTGAAGCTTTCTTT. Its translation: CASSSTGGTTEAFF.

The V gene is TRBV6-1, the J gene TRBJ2-3, with TRBD1 matching over 8 bases. With 6 bases clipped from V and 0 bases from J, the junction kept 5 bases outside the gene matches. This CDR3 has 15 residues. Germline lookup yields CDR1 MNHNS and CDR2 SASEGT. The CDR3 spells CASSRGQGSTDTQYF. The CDR3, as DNA: TGTGCCAGCAGCCGAGGACAGGGAAGCACAGATACGCAGTATTTT.

The chain is built from TRBV13 and TRBJ2-2; D is ambiguous. The CDR3 consists of 14 residues. Germline assignment: CDR1 PRHDT and CDR2 FYEKMQ (reference sequence). With 0 bases removed from V and 1 base from J, the gap between germline ends came to 3 bases. This CDR3 reads CASSLGWNTGELFF. Here the CDR3 DNA reads TGTGCCAGCAGCTTAGGGTGGAACACCGGGGAGCTGTTTTTT.

The CDR3: CAWIRPDLANYGYTF. DNA for the CDR3: TGTGCCTGGATCCGTCCGGACCTAGCTAACTATGGCTACACCTTC. The V and J genes are TRBV30 and TRBJ1-2; the D is unclear. The germline CDR1 and CDR2 sequences are GTSNPN and SVGIG (reference sequence). V lost 4 bases and J 0 bases, leaving 15 bases between the germline ends. The CDR3 has 15 residues.

The V and J genes are TRBV18 and TRBJ1-2; D remains ambiguous. This CDR3 has 14 amino acids. Trimming left V 0 bases short and J 4 bases short, with 9 bases between. Germline-derived CDR1 and CDR2 are KGHSH and LQKENI. The CDR3 sequence is CASSPPLAAYGYTF. DNA of the CDR3: TGTGCCAGCTCACCACCGTTGGCAGCCTATGGCTACACCTTC.

This rearrangement joins TRBV11-1 to TRBJ2-7; unclear D gene. Trimming removed 5 bases from V and 7 bases from J, with 9 bases in between. The CDR3 consists of 11 residues. Germline CDR1 SGHAT, CDR2 FQDESV (reference sequence). CDR3 sequence: CASSTSWEQYF. Here the CDR3 DNA reads TGTGCCAGCAGCACTTCTTGGGAGCAGTACTTC.

V is TRBV9 and J is TRBJ2-1; TRBD1 matches 7 bases. After removal of 4 bases from V and 0 bases from J, the junction contained 4 bases not matched to a gene. Germline CDR1 SGDLS, CDR2 YYNGEE. This CDR3 is 15 amino acids long. The chain's CDR3 is CASSLQGSSYNEQFF. In nucleotides, the CDR3 is TGTGCCAGCAGCTTACAGGGGAGCTCCTACAATGAGCAGTTCTTC.

The CDR3 sequence: CAWSYSSGANVLTF. The DNA for the CDR3 is TGTGCCTGGAGTTATAGTTCCGGGGCCAACGTCCTGACTTTC. The chain uses TRBV30 and TRBJ2-6; no clear D gene. The germline gives CDR1 GTSNPN, CDR2 SVGIG (reference sequence). CDR3 length: 14 amino acids. Trimming pared 2 bases from V and 4 bases from J, leaving 9 bases between.

The chain employs TRBV7-9 and TRBJ2-3; possible D gene TRBD2, 5 bases. CDR1 is SEHNR, CDR2 FQNEAQ, per germline (reference sequence). This CDR3 has 16 amino acids. Trimming removed 0 bases from V and 4 bases from J, with 14 bases in between. The CDR3 DNA follows: TGTGCCAGCAGCTTAGCACAAAGCGGCTATCCAGATACGCAGTATTTT. Its protein product is CASSLAQSGYPDTQYF.

The chain recombines TRBV30 with TRBJ1-2; D unresolved. Germline loops: CDR1 GTSNPN, CDR2 SVGIG (reference sequence). The CDR3 length is 11 residues. Trimming stripped 1 base from V and 5 bases from J, with 5 bases between. As DNA, the CDR3 is TGTGCCTGGAGTGAGCGGTATGGCTACACCTTC. It encodes CAWSERYGYTF. The entire variable domain, with the rest obtained from reference TRBV30 and TRBJ1-2, is as follows: SQTIHQWPATLVQPVGSPLSLECTVEGTSNPNLYWYRQAAGRGLQLLFYSVGIGQISSEVPQNLSASRPQDRQFILSSKKLLLSDSGFYLCAWSERYGYTFGSGTRLTVV.

This clone has only a few counts. The genes are TRBV5-6 and TRBJ2-1, with TRBD2 matching over 9 bases. Germline CDR1 is SGHDT and CDR2 is YYEEEE. CDR3 length: 17 residues. V lost 4 bases to trimming and J lost 4 bases; unmatched junction nucleotides: 12. The CDR3 loop reads CASSPDFYSGGYNEQFF. CDR3 DNA sequence: TGTGCCAGCAGCCCCGATTTTTACAGCGGGGGGTACAATGAGCAGTTCTTC. Filled out from reference TRBV5-6 and TRBJ2-1, the complete variable domain reads DAGVTQSPTHLIKTRGQQVTLRCSPKSGHDTVSWYQQALGQGPQFIFQYYEEEERQRGNFPDRFSGHQFPNYSSELNVNALLLGDSALYLCASSPDFYSGGYNEQFFGPGTRLTVL.

The J gene is TRBJ2-1, the V gene TRBV19, with 9 bases identical to TRBD1. The trim removed 5 bases at V and 2 bases at J, leaving 4 bases unmatched. Germline V CDR1 and CDR2: LNHDA, SQIVND (reference sequence). CDR3 size: 15 residues. The CDR3 loop reads CASSPGTGTYNEQFF. CDR3 in DNA: TGTGCCAGTAGTCCCGGGACAGGGACCTACAATGAGCAGTTCTTC.

The chain combines TRBV6-1 with TRBJ1-5, with D perhaps TRBD1 (6 bases). The CDR3 runs 13 residues. Deletions cut 8 bases from V and 2 bases from J, with 10 bases between. Germline lookup yields CDR1 MNHNS and CDR2 SASEGT. CDR3 sequence: CASQGQGNQPQHF. The DNA for the CDR3 is TGTGCCAGCCAGGGGCAAGGCAATCAGCCCCAGCATTTT.

The chain joins TRBV5-5 to TRBJ1-3; TRBD1 is a possible D gene (6 bases). CDR1 SGHKS and CDR2 YYEKEE come from the germline V gene (reference sequence). With 6 bases removed from V and 2 bases from J, the gap between germline ends came to 12 bases. This CDR3 has 14 residues. The CDR3 DNA is TGTGCCAGCAACGAACAGGGTGCTGGAAACACCATATATTTT. It codes for CASNEQGAGNTIYF.

The chain employs TRBV19 and TRBJ2-3; D unclear. Germline CDR1 LNHDA, CDR2 SQIVND (reference sequence). Trimming took off 2 bases at V and 2 bases at J, with 8 bases between the two ends. The CDR3 runs to 14 residues. The chain's CDR3 is CASSILVATDTQYF. The DNA for the CDR3 is TGTGCCAGTAGTATACTGGTGGCCACAGATACGCAGTATTTT.

V and J are TRBV10-1 and TRBJ2-5; D is undetermined. Germline CDR1 and CDR2: WNHNN and SYGVQD (reference sequence). V gave up 6 bases and J gave up 0 bases, with 11 bases separating them. CDR3 length: 14 residues. Written as DNA, the CDR3 is TGCGCCAGCAGACGGGCAGGCTACCAAGAGACCCAGTACTTC. Its protein product is CASRRAGYQETQYF.

The J gene is TRBJ2-6, the V gene TRBV10-3, with D unresolved. Trimming took 5 bases from V and 5 from J, leaving 22 bases between them. Germline V CDR1 and CDR2: ENHRY, SYGVKD. The CDR3 extends over 18 amino acids. CDR3 amino acids: CAISTIRCIQSRANVLTF. CDR3 DNA sequence: TGTGCCATCAGTACTATACGCTGTATACAAAGTCGGGCCAACGTCCTGACTTTC.

The chain uses TRBV27 and TRBJ2-3, with 7 positions matching TRBD2. This CDR3 comprises 16 residues. Trimming took 8 bases from V and 2 from J; bases not matched to a gene: 13. CDR1 is MNHEY, CDR2 SMNVEV, per germline (reference sequence). In DNA, the CDR3 is TGTGCCAGCGGGAAAGCTAGCGGAATGACCACAGATACGCAGTATTTT. This encodes CASGKASGMTTDTQYF.

J is TRBJ1-4 and V is TRBV19; D may be TRBD1 (5 bases). The V gene's germline CDR1 is LNHDA and CDR2 SQIVND (reference sequence). The CDR3 sequence is 14 residues long. Trimming stripped 3 bases from V and 11 bases from J, with 16 bases between. For the CDR3, the DNA is TGTGCCAGTAGTATCGGGCAGGGTTCAGGGAAACTGTTTTTT. Encoded protein: CASSIGQGSGKLFF.

The V and J genes are TRBV18 and TRBJ1-5; D perhaps matches TRBD1 (5 bases). This CDR3 is 16 amino acids long. Trimming took off 1 base at V and 6 bases at J, with 16 bases between the two ends. The germline V gene encodes CDR1 KGHSH and CDR2 LQKENI. This chain's CDR3 is CASSPQDPGLGQPQHF. The CDR3, as DNA: TGTGCCAGCTCACCACAGGACCCGGGGCTAGGTCAGCCCCAGCATTTT.